This T cell receptor (beta chain) stems from a study of OX40 agonist ivuxolimab in advanced cancers. In the study overall: A partial response was reached by three patients: one with hepatocellular carcinoma and two with cutaneous melanoma.

The germline V and J ends were trimmed by 4 bases and 6 bases, with 24 bases remaining between them. The V gene's germline CDR1 is SQVTM and CDR2 ANQGSEA. The CDR3 has 16 amino acids. Clones were read by immunoSEQ multiplex PCR, and TCRdb kept only the in-frame ones, dropping some. The sample records 24,000 or so clones, around three quarters being singletons. The chain is built from TRBV29-1 and TRBJ1-2; D ambiguous. The input for sequencing was CD4+ or CD8+ T cells sorted from blood, taken in a trial of the OX40 agonist ivuxolimab. The receptor comes from an adult with an advanced solid tumor such as melanoma, head and neck, liver or kidney cancer. The DNA of the CDR3 is TGCAGCGTTGGGAATGTTCTATCATGGGGTACGGATGGCTACACCTTC. Its protein is CSVGNVLSWGTDGYTF.